The 27 T cell receptor beta chains in this list originate from one sample, sequenced in a study of blood T cell repertoires in COVID-19. Some clones are missing from TCRdb's copy, which holds only in-frame ones; the method was immunoSEQ multiplex PCR. The sample includes approximately 150,000 clones, roughly 87% of them seen just once. The source material was peripheral blood. All receptors derive from a woman aged 45-65 years with acute or convalescent COVID-19.

The chain recombines TRBV18 with TRBJ2-7; a weak D match, TRBD2 (5 bases). V was trimmed by 5 bases and J by 7 bases, leaving 12 bases between them. The CDR3 is made up of 12 amino acids. Germline assignment: CDR1 KGHSH and CDR2 LQKENI. The DNA for the CDR3 is TGTGCCAGCTCAGAAGGCCGCGGGGAGCAGTACTTC. Translating gives CASSEGRGEQYF. Full variable domain (rest looked up from reference TRBV18 and TRBJ2-7): NAGVMQNPRHLVRRRGQEARLRCSPMKGHSHVYWYRQLPEEGLKFMVYLQKENIIDESGMPKERFSAEFPKEGPSILRIQQVVRGDSAAYFCASSEGRGEQYFGPGTRLTVT.

The V call is TRBV28, the J call TRBJ1-1, with D maybe TRBD1 (6 bases). V was cut by 9 bases and J by 3 bases, with 11 bases left in between. The CDR3 length is 12 residues. CDR1 is MDHEN and CDR2 is SYDVKM in the germline V gene. CDR3 DNA sequence: TGTGCCAGTCAGGGGACCGACACTGAAGCTTTCTTT. This encodes CASQGTDTEAFF.

The V gene is TRBV5-6, the J gene TRBJ2-7; 7 bases line up with TRBD1. The germline gives CDR1 SGHDT, CDR2 YYEEEE. V gave up 4 bases and J gave up 6 bases; unmatched junction bases: 4. The CDR3 contains 12 residues. The CDR3 nucleotides are TGTGCCAGCAGCATGACAGGGATCGAGCAGTACTTC. It yields the protein CASSMTGIEQYF.

The V gene is TRBV2, the J gene TRBJ2-7; TRBD2 matches 10 bases. There are 16 residues in the CDR3. Germline CDR1 reads SNHLY; CDR2 reads FYNNEI. The ends lost 6 bases at V and 1 base at J; junction bases unmatched: 9. The CDR3 spells CASSGTSGGVSYEQYF. The CDR3 nucleotides read TGTGCCAGCAGCGGCACCAGCGGGGGGGTATCCTACGAGCAGTACTTC. Full variable domain (outside the CDR3, taken from reference TRBV2 and TRBJ2-7): EPEVTQTPSHQVTQMGQEVILRCVPISNHLYFYWYRQILGQKVEFLVSFYNNEISEKSEIFDDQFSVERPDGSNFTLKIRSTKLEDSAMYFCASSGTSGGVSYEQYFGPGTRLTVT.

V usage is TRBV6-1 and J usage is TRBJ1-1, with D unclear. The V gene lost 3 bases and the J gene lost 1 base, with 12 bases spanning the gap. This CDR3 contains 15 residues. CDR1 is MNHNS and CDR2 is SASEGT in the germline V gene. The CDR3 DNA follows: TGTGCCAGCAGTGATATGAGGGATACGAACACTGAAGCTTTCTTT. Its translation is CASSDMRDTNTEAFF.

The rearrangement joins TRBV5-8 to TRBJ1-2; no reliable D call. The length of the CDR3 is 13 residues. Germline V gene sequence: CDR1 SGHTS, CDR2 YDEGEE. V lost 2 bases, J lost 5 bases, and 10 bases lay in between. This CDR3 reads CASSFGRTYGYTF. DNA for the CDR3: TGTGCCAGCAGCTTCGGACGGACTTATGGCTACACCTTC.

The chain employs TRBV19 and TRBJ2-1; D is uncertain. Germline CDR1 reads LNHDA; CDR2 reads SQIVND (reference sequence). This CDR3 is 16 amino acids long. V lost 1 base, J lost 0 bases, and 10 bases lay in between. Written as DNA, the CDR3 is TGTGCCAGTAGTATAGCTCGGTATCTCTCCTACAATGAGCAGTTCTTC. The encoded protein is CASSIARYLSYNEQFF. The variable domain in full, completed from reference TRBV19 and TRBJ2-1, reads DGGITQSPKYLFRKEGQNVTLSCEQNLNHDAMYWYRQDPGQGLRLIYYSQIVNDFQKGDIAEGYSVSREKKESFPLTVTSAQKNPTAFYLCASSIARYLSYNEQFFGPGTRLTVL.

The table lists this clone with a count of one. This rearrangement joins TRBV10-3 to TRBJ2-1; TRBD2 matches at 9 bases. Germline-derived CDR1 and CDR2 are ENHRY and SYGVKD. The CDR3 contains 14 residues. This chain's CDR3 is CSGGGGGSYNEQFF. The CDR3 DNA sequence: TGTTCCGGAGGCGGGGGGGGATCCTACAATGAGCAGTTCTTC.

CDR3: CASSPERTGVHTEAFF. CDR3 nucleotides: TGTGCCAGCTCACCAGAGAGGACAGGGGTGCATACTGAAGCTTTCTTT. The chain carries TRBV18 and TRBJ1-1; TRBD1 aligns across 9 bases. The CDR3 is made up of 16 amino acids. Germline values: CDR1 KGHSH, CDR2 LQKENI. V lost 2 bases and J lost 5; bases outside the gene matches: 9.

The genes are TRBV5-1 and TRBJ1-3, with D possibly being TRBD1 (6 bases). V lost 2 bases, J lost 2 bases, and 14 bases lay in between. The length of the CDR3 is 16 residues. The germline V gene encodes CDR1 SGHRS and CDR2 YFSETQ. The DNA for the CDR3 is TGCGCCAGCAGCTTCAGCCAGGGGTTGACTGGAAACACCATATATTTT. Residues: CASSFSQGLTGNTIYF.

V usage is TRBV9 and J usage is TRBJ1-3, with 8 positions matching TRBD1. CDR3 size: 16 residues. Germline CDR1 SGDLS, CDR2 YYNGEE. The trim removed 4 bases at V and 0 bases at J, leaving 6 bases unmatched. The CDR3 is CASSNSGTGSGNTIYF. The CDR3 nucleotides are TGTGCCAGCAGCAATTCCGGGACAGGCTCTGGAAACACCATATATTTT. Supplemented by reference TRBV9 and TRBJ1-3, the full variable domain reads DSGVTQTPKHLITATGQRVTLRCSPRSGDLSVYWYQQSLDQGLQFLIQYYNGEERAKGNILERFSAQQFPDLHSELNLSSLELGDSALYFCASSNSGTGSGNTIYFGEGSWLTVV.

This chain links TRBV3-1 (or the pseudogene TRBV3-2) with TRBJ1-4; D gene unclear. Trimming took off 4 bases at V and 0 bases at J, with 9 bases between the two ends. The CDR3 is made up of 15 amino acids. From germline, CDR1 is LGHDT and CDR2 YNNKEL (reference sequence). The CDR3 nucleotides read TGTGCCAGCAGCCTACCCACTGCAACTAATGAAAAACTGTTTTTT. Translating gives CASSLPTATNEKLFF.

V is TRBV7-2 and J is TRBJ1-5, with 8 positions matching TRBD1. Looked up from germline, CDR1 is SGHTA and CDR2 is FQGNSA. V was clipped by 4 bases and J by 4 bases; unmatched bases: 12. CDR3 size: 17 residues. The CDR3 DNA sequence: TGTGCCAGCAGCTCCCCAGGCCTAACAGGGGGGAATCAGCCCCAGCATTTT. Translated: CASSSPGLTGGNQPQHF.

V gene TRBV7-9 combines with J gene TRBJ1-5, with a weak D call TRBD1 (5 bases). This CDR3 is built from 12 residues. Germline V gene sequence: CDR1 SEHNR, CDR2 FQNEAQ (reference sequence). Deletions cut 0 bases from V and 11 bases from J, with 8 bases between. CDR3 in DNA: TGTGCCAGCAGCTTAGCAGGAGGGGCCCAGCATTTT. Residues: CASSLAGGAQHF.

The table lists this clone with a count of one. The chain couples TRBV12-3 or TRBV12-4 to TRBJ2-3; 10 bases are shared with TRBD2. With 5 bases clipped from V and 12 bases from J, the junction kept 8 bases outside the gene matches. The CDR3 is made up of 13 amino acids. CDR3 bases: TGTGCCAGCAGTCCCCAAACTAGCGGGACACAGTATTTT. Amino acids: CASSPQTSGTQYF.

CDR3 DNA: TGTGCCAGCAGCACCCCGGGACAGCCTAATGAAAAACTGTTTTTT. Protein: CASSTPGQPNEKLFF. V and J are TRBV7-9 and TRBJ1-4; 7 bases map to TRBD1. Losses at the gene ends were 5 bases for V and 3 bases for J; bases not matched to a gene: 6. Germline CDR1 reads SEHNR; CDR2 reads FQNEAQ (reference sequence). CDR3 size: 15 residues. Full variable domain (missing parts from reference TRBV7-9 and TRBJ1-4): DTGVSQNPRHKITKRGQNVTFRCDPISEHNRLYWYRQTLGQGPEFLTYFQNEAQLEKSRLLSDRFSAERPKGSFSTLEIQRTEQGDSAMYLCASSTPGQPNEKLFFGSGTQLSVL.

This clone showed up just a few times. V and J are TRBV7-9 and TRBJ1-5; D not resolved. CDR3 length equals 13 residues. Trimming stripped 1 base from V and 4 bases from J, with 5 bases between. Germline CDR1 SEHNR, CDR2 FQNEAQ (reference sequence). The CDR3 region has the DNA TGTGCCAGCAGCTTAGGGCCGAATCAGCCCCAGCATTTT. Encoded protein: CASSLGPNQPQHF.

This clone was counted a single time. This chain joins TRBV3-1 (or the pseudogene TRBV3-2) and TRBJ1-1; perhaps TRBD1 as D (5 bases). The CDR3 totals 14 residues. The V end was cut by 5 bases, the J end by 3 bases, with 13 bases between. Germline V lookup: CDR1 LGHDT, CDR2 YNNKEL (reference sequence). The CDR3 DNA is TGTGCCAGCAGCTATTCATGGGGGGACACTGAAGCTTTCTTT. It specifies CASSYSWGDTEAFF.

The chain carries TRBV5-1 and TRBJ2-3; 8 bases match TRBD2. The CDR3 runs to 12 residues. Losses at the gene ends were 2 bases for V and 9 bases for J; bases not matched to a gene: 2. Germline CDR1 reads SGHRS; CDR2 reads YFSETQ. CDR3 in amino acids: CASSFGGDTQYF. Here the CDR3 DNA reads TGCGCCAGCAGCTTCGGGGGGGACACGCAGTATTTT.

The chain recombines TRBV10-3 with TRBJ1-2, with D uncertain. The germline V gene has CDR1 ENHRY and CDR2 SYGVKD. CDR3 length equals 13 residues. The V end was cut by 0 bases, the J end by 2 bases, with 4 bases between. CDR3 nucleotide sequence: TGTGCCATCAGTGAGTCCGGGAACTATGGCTACACCTTC. It is translated as CAISESGNYGYTF.

This chain connects TRBV20-1 to TRBJ2-5; 7 bases line up with TRBD2. CDR3 length: 14 amino acids. Germline loops: CDR1 DFQATT, CDR2 SNEGSKA (reference sequence). V was pared by 3 bases and J by 5 bases, with 9 bases of the junction left unmatched. CDR3 sequence reads: CSASWWEGQETQYF. The CDR3 DNA reads TGCAGTGCTAGTTGGTGGGAGGGGCAGGAGACCCAGTACTTC.

The V gene is TRBV7-2, the J gene TRBJ1-1, with no clear D. This CDR3 is 11 amino acids long. Trimming took off 5 bases at V and 9 bases at J, with 10 bases between the two ends. Per the germline V gene, CDR1 is SGHTA and CDR2 is FQGNSA. CDR3 sequence (DNA): TGTGCCAGCAGCCCCCCGACAAAAGCTTTCTTT. Protein sequence: CASSPPTKAFF.

This sequence joins TRBV19 and TRBJ2-7; no clear D. Trimming removed 5 bases from V and 1 base from J, with 9 bases in between. This CDR3 has 13 residues. The germline V gene encodes CDR1 LNHDA and CDR2 SQIVND (reference sequence). CDR3 in amino acids: CASSFDISYEQYF. In DNA, the CDR3 is TGTGCCAGTAGTTTTGACATTTCCTACGAGCAGTACTTC.

The chain recombines TRBV5-5 with TRBJ1-4; maybe TRBD1 (6 bases). This CDR3 spans 17 amino acids. The germline V gene encodes CDR1 SGHKS and CDR2 YYEKEE (reference sequence). Trimming took 3 bases from V and 3 from J, leaving 18 bases between them. CDR3 residues: CASSWGIEGTPNEKLFF. The DNA for the CDR3 is TGTGCCAGCAGCTGGGGGATTGAGGGGACACCTAATGAAAAACTGTTTTTT.

V and J are TRBV2 and TRBJ2-7; 7 bases agree with TRBD1. CDR1 SNHLY and CDR2 FYNNEI come from the germline V gene. The CDR3 sequence is 19 residues long. V shed 3 bases, J shed 6 bases, and the junction held 23 bases outside the gene matches. The CDR3 sequence is CASSDLGTDWRSPSTEQYF. The CDR3 region has the DNA TGTGCCAGCAGTGATCTAGGGACAGATTGGAGGTCCCCTTCCACCGAGCAGTACTTC. Full variable domain (missing parts from reference TRBV2 and TRBJ2-7): EPEVTQTPSHQVTQMGQEVILRCVPISNHLYFYWYRQILGQKVEFLVSFYNNEISEKSEIFDDQFSVERPDGSNFTLKIRSTKLEDSAMYFCASSDLGTDWRSPSTEQYFGPGTRLTVT.

This rearrangement joins TRBV6-2 or TRBV6-3 to TRBJ1-4; 11 bases are a match to TRBD1. J gave up 2 bases and V 6 bases, and 8 bases lay outside the gene matches. The length of the CDR3 is 17 residues. The V gene's germline CDR1 is MNHEY and CDR2 SVGEGT. The CDR3, as DNA: TGTGCCAGCAGCCCTAGGACAGGGGGCGTGACTAATGAAAAACTGTTTTTT. This gives the protein CASSPRTGGVTNEKLFF.

Comments on this clone: Other DNA sequences from this sample encode an identical CDR3 as well. The J gene is TRBJ1-2, the V gene TRBV30; 7 bases agree with TRBD1. Germline loops: CDR1 GTSNPN, CDR2 SVGIG (reference sequence). The J segment lost 2 bases and the V segment lost 8 bases, leaving 5 bases of the junction unmatched. CDR3 length: 12 residues. Here the CDR3 reads CAGQTGNYGYTF. DNA of the CDR3: TGTGCCGGCCAGACAGGGAACTATGGCTACACCTTC.